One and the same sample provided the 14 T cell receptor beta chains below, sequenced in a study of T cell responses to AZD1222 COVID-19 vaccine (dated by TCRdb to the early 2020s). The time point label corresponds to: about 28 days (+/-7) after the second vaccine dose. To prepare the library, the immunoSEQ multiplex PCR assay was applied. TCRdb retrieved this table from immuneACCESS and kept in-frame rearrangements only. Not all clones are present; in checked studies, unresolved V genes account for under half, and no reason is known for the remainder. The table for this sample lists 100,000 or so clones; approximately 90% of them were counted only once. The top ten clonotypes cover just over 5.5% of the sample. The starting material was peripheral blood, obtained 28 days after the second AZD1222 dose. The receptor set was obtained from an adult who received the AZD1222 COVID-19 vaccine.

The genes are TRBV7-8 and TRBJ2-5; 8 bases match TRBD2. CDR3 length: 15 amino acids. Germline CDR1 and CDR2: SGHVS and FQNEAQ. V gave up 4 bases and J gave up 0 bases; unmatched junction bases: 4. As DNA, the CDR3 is TGTGCCAGCAGCTACGGGGGGGAGTACCAAGAGACCCAGTACTTC. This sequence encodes CASSYGGEYQETQYF.

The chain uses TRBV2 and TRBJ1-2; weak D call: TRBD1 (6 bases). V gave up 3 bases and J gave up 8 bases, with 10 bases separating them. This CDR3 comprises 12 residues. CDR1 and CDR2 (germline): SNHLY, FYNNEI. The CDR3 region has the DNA TGTGCCAGCAGTGAGGGGGCCTGGGGCTACACCTTC. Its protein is CASSEGAWGYTF.

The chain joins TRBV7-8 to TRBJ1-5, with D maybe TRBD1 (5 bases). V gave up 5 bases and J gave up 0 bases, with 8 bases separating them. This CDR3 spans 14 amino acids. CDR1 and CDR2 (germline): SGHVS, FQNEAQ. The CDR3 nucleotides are TGTGCCAGCAGCCCAGGGAATAGCAATCAGCCCCAGCATTTT. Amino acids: CASSPGNSNQPQHF.

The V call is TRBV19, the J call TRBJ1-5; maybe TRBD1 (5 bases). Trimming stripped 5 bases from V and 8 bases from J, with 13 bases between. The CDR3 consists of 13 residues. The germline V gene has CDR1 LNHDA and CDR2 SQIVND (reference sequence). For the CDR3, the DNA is TGTGCCAGTAGTTCCCCAGGGCGTGAGCCCCAGCATTTT. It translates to CASSSPGREPQHF.

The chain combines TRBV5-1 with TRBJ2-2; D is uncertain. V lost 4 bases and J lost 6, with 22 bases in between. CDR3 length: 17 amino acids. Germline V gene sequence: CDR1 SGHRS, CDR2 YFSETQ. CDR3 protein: CASSPTPALASAGELFF. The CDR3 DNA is TGCGCCAGCAGCCCGACCCCAGCCCTGGCGTCAGCCGGGGAGCTGTTTTTT.

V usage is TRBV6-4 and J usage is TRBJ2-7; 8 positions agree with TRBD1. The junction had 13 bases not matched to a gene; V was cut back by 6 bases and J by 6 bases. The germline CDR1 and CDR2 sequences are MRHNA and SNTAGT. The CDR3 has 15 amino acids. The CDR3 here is CASRLHPTGVSEQYF. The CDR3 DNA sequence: TGTGCCAGCAGACTACACCCGACAGGGGTGAGCGAGCAGTACTTC.

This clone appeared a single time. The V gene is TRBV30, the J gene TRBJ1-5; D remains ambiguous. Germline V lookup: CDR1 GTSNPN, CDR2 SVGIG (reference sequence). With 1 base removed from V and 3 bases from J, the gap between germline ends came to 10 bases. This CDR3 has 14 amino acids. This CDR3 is CAWSGWGSNQPQHF. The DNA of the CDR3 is TGTGCCTGGAGTGGTTGGGGTTCCAATCAGCCCCAGCATTTT. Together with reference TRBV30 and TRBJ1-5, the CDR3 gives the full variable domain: SQTIHQWPATLVQPVGSPLSLECTVEGTSNPNLYWYRQAAGRGLQLLFYSVGIGQISSEVPQNLSASRPQDRQFILSSKKLLLSDSGFYLCAWSGWGSNQPQHFGDGTRLSIL.

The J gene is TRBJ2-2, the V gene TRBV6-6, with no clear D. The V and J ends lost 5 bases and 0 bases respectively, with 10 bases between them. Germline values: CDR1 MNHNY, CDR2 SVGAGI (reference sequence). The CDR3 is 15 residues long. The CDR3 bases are TGTGCCAGCAGTGAGGTCGGCCCGAACACCGGGGAGCTGTTTTTT. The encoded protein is CASSEVGPNTGELFF.

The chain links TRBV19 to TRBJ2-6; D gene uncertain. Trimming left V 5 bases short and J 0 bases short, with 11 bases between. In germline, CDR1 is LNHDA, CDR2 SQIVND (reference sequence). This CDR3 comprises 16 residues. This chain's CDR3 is CASSAIVNSGANVLTF. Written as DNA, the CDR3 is TGTGCCAGTAGTGCCATAGTTAACTCTGGGGCCAACGTCCTGACTTTC.

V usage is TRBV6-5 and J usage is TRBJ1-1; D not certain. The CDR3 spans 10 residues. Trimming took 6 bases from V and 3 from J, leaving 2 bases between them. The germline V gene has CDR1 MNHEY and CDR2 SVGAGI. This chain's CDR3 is CASRYTEAFF. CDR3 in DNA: TGTGCCAGCAGATACACTGAAGCTTTCTTT.

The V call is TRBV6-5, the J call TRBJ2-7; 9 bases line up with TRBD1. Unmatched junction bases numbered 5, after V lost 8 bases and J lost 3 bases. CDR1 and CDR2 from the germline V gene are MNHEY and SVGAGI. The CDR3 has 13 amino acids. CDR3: CASGTGRVYEQYF. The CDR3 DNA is TGTGCCAGCGGGACAGGGAGGGTCTACGAGCAGTACTTC.

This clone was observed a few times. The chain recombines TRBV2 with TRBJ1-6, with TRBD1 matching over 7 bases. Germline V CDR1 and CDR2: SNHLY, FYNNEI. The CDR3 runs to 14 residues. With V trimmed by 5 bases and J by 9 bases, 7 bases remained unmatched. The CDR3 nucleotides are TGTGCCAGCAGTCCGGGTCAGGGGGGTTCACCCCTCCACTTT. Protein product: CASSPGQGGSPLHF.

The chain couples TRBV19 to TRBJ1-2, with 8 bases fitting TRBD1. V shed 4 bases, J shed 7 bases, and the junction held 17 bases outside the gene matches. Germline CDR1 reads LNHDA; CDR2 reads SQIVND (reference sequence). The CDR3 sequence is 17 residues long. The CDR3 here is CASSNPQTGGSLSGYTF. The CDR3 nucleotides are TGTGCCAGTAGTAATCCGCAAACAGGGGGTTCCCTAAGTGGCTACACCTTC.

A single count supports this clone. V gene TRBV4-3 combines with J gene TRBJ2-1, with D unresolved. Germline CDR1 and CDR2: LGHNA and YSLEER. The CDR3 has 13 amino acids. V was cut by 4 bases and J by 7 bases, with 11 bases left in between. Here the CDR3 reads CASSRRLWNEQFF. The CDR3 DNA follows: TGCGCCAGCAGCCGCCGACTTTGGAATGAGCAGTTCTTC.